This TCR beta chain was captured in a study of pediatric ulcerative colitis. General study points: Rectal repertoires separated controls, mild-moderate and acute severe colitis. A couple of rectal CDR3 clonotypes occurred in all ulcerative colitis patients. Blood samples from a couple of patients yielded substantially fewer templates and were excluded from blood-rectal overlap analysis.

One to two pinch biopsies were taken from the rectum during colonoscopy. Samples were sequenced at Survey level, maximum 500,000 reads. Clones were sequenced by immunoSEQ multiplex PCR, and TCRdb holds only the in-frame ones, with some missing. The sample has about 36,000 clones, roughly 73% seen once. For this clone: Its antigen is not known.

Sequenced material: gut tissue. The TCR sequence derives from a boy aged 10-17 years with moderate ulcerative colitis.

DNA of the CDR3: TGCAGCGTTGAAGATCCCCGAGGGGGCACTGAAGCTTTCTTT. Amino acid sequence: CSVEDPRGGTEAFF. The V gene is TRBV29-1, the J gene TRBJ1-1, with D maybe TRBD1 (6 bases). This CDR3 has 14 amino acids. The germline V gene encodes CDR1 SQVTM and CDR2 ANQGSEA. V was trimmed by 0 bases and J by 4 bases, leaving 12 bases between them.